The clone carrying this T cell receptor beta chain was seen many times. Its cognate antigen is unknown. With template switching, a universal primer site was added, and the cDNA carried unique molecular identifiers. TCRdb re-derived calls from the 5' RACE reads in MiXCR, one entry per CDR3 protein. The sample has 650,000 to 800,000 distinct CDR3 sequences, under 9% seen once; the top ten hold 0.98%. These data belong to a study of identical twins. Study results and caveats: In zero-insertion analyses, partial confounding could arise from invariant MAIT and iNKT cells.

CDR1 and CDR2 from the germline V gene are LGHDT and YNNKEL (reference sequence). This CDR3 is built from 12 residues. V lost 0 bases and J 9 bases, leaving 8 bases between the germline ends. This sample also appeared in a second study, on yellow fever vaccine responses in identical twins.

This TCR derives from a woman between 18 and 29 years old in good health. Source material: PBMCs. The genes are TRBV3-1 and TRBJ1-1, with D perhaps matching TRBD1 (5 bases). CDR3 in amino acids: CASSQDQGKAFF. In DNA form, the CDR3 reads TGTGCCAGCAGCCAAGATCAGGGCAAAGCTTTCTTT.